Each of the 4 T cell receptor beta chains below was sequenced from the same sample in a study of neurological immune-mediated disorders (dated by TCRdb to the late 2010s). The library was generated by 5' RACE. TCRdb lists the instrument as Illumina HiSeq 2500. Using fastp trimming at Q25 and MiXCR clonotype assembly, TCRdb reanalyzed the public sequencing data and kept in-frame beta chains. Rows with one shared CDR3 protein collapse into an entry with the most common genes and DNA. The sample profile shows about 50,000 distinct CDR3 sequences; 3% to 4% of them were found once. The top ten clones comprise about 6% of the sample. Material for sequencing was PBMCs. The origin of the receptors is a man in his forties with multiple sclerosis.

This clonotype was recorded at least ten times. V and J are TRBV2 and TRBJ2-7; 8 nucleotides match TRBD2. This CDR3 comprises 15 residues. Germline CDR1 is SNHLY and CDR2 is FYNNEI. The ends lost 3 bases at V and 2 bases at J; junction bases unmatched: 6. The CDR3 region has the DNA TGTGCCAGCAGTGAGATAGCGGGGTTAACCTACGAGCAGTACTTC. The encoded protein is CASSEIAGLTYEQYF.

This clonotype was counted many times. The chain employs TRBV10-3 and TRBJ1-2; no clear D. Between the trimmed V and J ends, which lost 0 bases and 4 bases, there was a span of 6 bases. CDR1 and CDR2 from the germline V gene are ENHRY and SYGVKD. The CDR3 covers 13 residues. The CDR3 nucleotides are TGTGCCATCAGTGAGTCGAACAGCTATGGCTACACCTTC. This codes for CAISESNSYGYTF.

This clonotype showed up many times. This chain joins TRBV12-3 or TRBV12-4 and TRBJ2-7, with D perhaps TRBD1 (6 bases). The length of the CDR3 is 14 residues. V was clipped by 2 bases and J by 5 bases, with 13 bases between them. The CDR3 spells CASSLPQGYNEQYF. The CDR3 region has the DNA TGTGCCAGCAGTTTACCGCAGGGGTATAACGAGCAGTACTTC.

This clonotype was seen at least ten times. This rearrangement joins TRBV7-6 to TRBJ2-7; D is uncertain. This CDR3 comprises 15 residues. Germline V gives CDR1 SGHVS, CDR2 FNYEAQ. V was pared by 4 bases and J by 5 bases, with 18 bases between. The CDR3, as DNA: TGTGCCAGCAGCTCTGATGGCCTGGGCAACGACGAGCAGTACTTC. Its translation is CASSSDGLGNDEQYF.